One sample yielded the 27 T cell receptor beta chains listed below, sequenced in a study of human T cells and chemical hapten exposure. MiXCR, run by TCRdb on the RACE reads, gives a single entry per CDR3 protein. The repertoire includes around 250,000 distinct CDR3 sequences, over 8% of them detected once, and 2% to 3% sits in the top ten. The sample's time point: pre-sensitization, week 0. Treatment in this sample: therapeutic diphenylcyclopropenone sensitization with weekly scalp DPC. Sequences were derived from whole blood, sampled in connection with sensitization to the hapten diphenylcyclopropenone (DPC). The origin of the receptors is a woman aged 40 to 50 with alopecia areata. Some clones in this sample may be carry-over from other donors' samples.

V gene TRBV10-3 combines with J gene TRBJ2-2; D remains ambiguous. CDR1 is ENHRY, CDR2 SYGVKD, per germline. Trimming took off 2 bases at V and 8 bases at J, with 15 bases between the two ends. The CDR3 runs 15 residues. The CDR3 DNA reads as TGTGCCATCAGTGAGGGGCCCACAAGGGCTGGGGAGCTGTTTTTT. Amino acids: CAISEGPTRAGELFF.

This chain links TRBV7-2 with TRBJ1-1; no reliable D call. Trimming removed 3 bases from V and 10 bases from J, with 21 bases in between. The CDR3 is 15 residues long. The germline CDR1 and CDR2 sequences are SGHTA and FQGNSA. The CDR3 DNA is TGTGCCAGCAGCTTCGGCTTTGGGGAGCGGGAACGAGCTTTCTTT. This gives the protein CASSFGFGERERAFF.

In this sample, this clonotype turned up a few times. The V and J genes are TRBV25-1 and TRBJ1-1; D is undetermined. The V and J ends lost 3 bases and 11 bases respectively, with 10 bases between them. CDR1 and CDR2 from the germline V gene are MGHDK and SYGVNS. The CDR3 sequence is 11 residues long. The DNA for the CDR3 is TGTGCCAGCAGTGAGATAGGACGGGCTTTCTTT. Translated: CASSEIGRAFF.

This clonotype was observed many times. This chain uses TRBV6-1 with TRBJ2-1; 9 bases line up with TRBD2. The CDR3 consists of 15 residues. V lost 8 bases, J lost 2 bases, and 7 bases stayed unmatched. The germline CDR1 and CDR2 sequences are MNHNS and SASEGT. CDR3 DNA sequence: TGTGCCAGCGGACAAGCGGGAGGAGCCTACAATGAGCAGTTCTTC. Protein sequence: CASGQAGGAYNEQFF.

This sequence joins TRBV11-2 and TRBJ2-3, with D perhaps matching TRBD1 or TRBD2 (5 bases each). The CDR3 sequence is 15 residues long. Germline CDR1 is SGHAT and CDR2 is FQNNGV. Between the trimmed V and J ends, which lost 4 bases and 1 base, there was a span of 12 bases. This CDR3 reads CASSYRRGGTDTQYF. The CDR3 region has the DNA TGTGCCAGCAGCTATCGTAGGGGAGGCACAGATACGCAGTATTTT.

This clonotype has only a few counts. The J gene is TRBJ2-5, the V gene TRBV2; TRBD2 aligns across 9 bases. The V gene end was trimmed by 6 bases and the J gene end by 4 bases; junction bases not matched to a gene: 6. Germline values: CDR1 SNHLY, CDR2 FYNNEI. The CDR3 runs to 14 residues. The CDR3 DNA is TGTGCCAGCAGGCCCTTGACTAGCGGAGAGACCCAGTACTTC. Protein: CASRPLTSGETQYF.

This clonotype has only a few counts. The chain is built from TRBV5-1 and TRBJ2-5; D possibly corresponds to TRBD2 (6 bases). The CDR3 is 13 residues long. The germline V and J ends were trimmed by 5 bases and 3 bases, with 11 bases remaining between them. The germline CDR1 and CDR2 sequences are SGHRS and YFSETQ. In DNA, the CDR3 is TGCGCCAGCAGTCCGGGAGCTGAAGAGACCCAGTACTTC. It translates to CASSPGAEETQYF.

This clonotype was recorded a few times. The chain uses TRBV28 and TRBJ2-5, with D maybe TRBD2 (6 bases). CDR1 MDHEN and CDR2 SYDVKM come from the germline V gene. The V gene lost 5 bases and the J gene lost 3 bases, with 16 bases spanning the gap. The CDR3 length is 15 residues. The CDR3 DNA follows: TGTGCCAGCAGTACCCGGGTAGCGGCCAAAGAGACCCAGTACTTC. This encodes CASSTRVAAKETQYF.

The gene calls are TRBV7-9 and TRBJ1-4, with a possible D match to TRBD1 (5 bases). V was cut by 2 bases and J by 4 bases, with 14 bases left in between. This CDR3 has 16 residues. Germline values: CDR1 SEHNR, CDR2 FQNEAQ (reference sequence). The CDR3 reads CASSLPLRQHNEKLFF. CDR3 sequence (DNA): TGTGCCAGCAGCTTACCCCTCCGACAGCATAATGAAAAACTGTTTTTT.

V gene TRBV11-1 combines with J gene TRBJ2-5; D possibly corresponds to TRBD2 (6 bases). V lost 3 bases to trimming and J lost 1 base, with 9 bases between them. The CDR3 sequence is 14 residues long. Germline values: CDR1 SGHAT, CDR2 FQDESV (reference sequence). The CDR3 is CASSFQEGQETQYF. Here the CDR3 DNA reads TGTGCCAGCAGCTTTCAGGAGGGCCAAGAGACCCAGTACTTC.

This clonotype has more than one count but fewer than ten. The chain recombines TRBV9 with TRBJ2-7; 8 bases fit TRBD1. Germline V gene data show CDR1 as SGDLS and CDR2 as YYNGEE. J gave up 5 bases and V 4 bases, and 8 bases lay outside the gene matches. The CDR3 runs 14 residues. CDR3 nucleotides: TGTGCCAGCAGCCCCCGACAGGGGTGGAACGAGCAGTACTTC. This codes for CASSPRQGWNEQYF. The variable domain in full, completed from reference TRBV9 and TRBJ2-7, reads DSGVTQTPKHLITATGQRVTLRCSPRSGDLSVYWYQQSLDQGLQFLIQYYNGEERAKGNILERFSAQQFPDLHSELNLSSLELGDSALYFCASSPRQGWNEQYFGPGTRLTVT.

The chain is built from TRBV3-1 and TRBJ2-1, with no clear D. V lost 4 bases to trimming and J lost 9 bases, with 13 bases between them. The CDR3 runs 13 residues. Germline-derived CDR1 and CDR2 are LGHDT and YNNKEL (reference sequence). The CDR3 region has the DNA TGTGCCAGCAGCCCCGTGGCCCCGAGTGAGCAGTTCTTC. The encoded protein is CASSPVAPSEQFF.

This clonotype was counted a few times. This chain links TRBV6-5 with TRBJ2-2, with 13 bases matching TRBD2. Looked up from germline, CDR1 is MNHEY and CDR2 is SVGAGI. Trimming cost V 6 bases and J 8 bases; bases outside gene matches: 9. The CDR3 is 16 amino acids. CDR3 DNA sequence: TGTGCCAGCAGCCCTACTAGCGGGAGGGCCTGGGGGGAGCTGTTTTTT. This sequence encodes CASSPTSGRAWGELFF.

The chain couples TRBV5-1 to TRBJ1-2, with a tentative D call TRBD1 (5 bases). This CDR3 is 13 amino acids long. Trimming cost V 0 bases and J 3 bases, with 6 bases left between them. Per the germline V gene, CDR1 is SGHRS and CDR2 is YFSETQ. The CDR3 is CASSLEGDYGYTF. DNA for the CDR3: TGCGCCAGCAGCTTGGAAGGGGACTATGGCTACACCTTC.

The chain carries TRBV20-1 and TRBJ2-3; D is perhaps TRBD1 (5 bases). V was shortened by 0 bases and J by 8 bases, with 21 bases between the two germline ends. The germline CDR1 and CDR2 sequences are DFQATT and SNEGSKA (reference sequence). The CDR3 extends over 16 amino acids. This chain's CDR3 is CSARDQQGYPVGTQYF. The CDR3 DNA reads as TGCAGTGCTAGAGATCAGCAGGGCTATCCAGTGGGTACGCAGTATTTT.

This clonotype was found a few times. The chain employs TRBV12-3 or TRBV12-4 and TRBJ2-1; tentatively, D is TRBD2 (5 bases). This CDR3 spans 12 amino acids. V was cut by 5 bases and J by 8 bases, with 10 bases left in between. The CDR3 sequence is CASSPRVDEQFF. Here the CDR3 DNA reads TGTGCCAGCAGTCCGAGGGTAGATGAGCAGTTCTTC.

This clonotype was observed a handful of times. The chain links TRBV19 to TRBJ2-7, with TRBD1 as a possible D gene (5 bases). Trimming took off 1 base at V and 1 base at J, with 8 bases between the two ends. The germline V gene has CDR1 LNHDA and CDR2 SQIVND (reference sequence). CDR3 length: 14 amino acids. The CDR3 loop reads CASSIGTPSYEQYF. Here the CDR3 DNA reads TGTGCCAGTAGTATAGGGACACCTTCCTACGAGCAGTACTTC.

The V call is TRBV12-3 or TRBV12-4, the J call TRBJ2-5, with a tentative D call TRBD2 (5 bases). CDR3 length equals 11 residues. Trimming removed 3 bases at V and 9 bases at J, with 8 bases between. The CDR3 spells CASSFRGSQYF. The CDR3 nucleotides are TGTGCCAGCAGTTTTCGGGGATCCCAGTACTTC.

The chain couples TRBV21-1 to TRBJ2-1; the table's D call of TRBD2 was not tested on the DNA. TRBV21-1 is deemed a pseudogene. The CDR3 extends over 16 amino acids. Here the CDR3 DNA reads TGTGCCAGCAGCAAAGTGAGGGGACTACCCTACAATGAGCAGTTCTTC. Its protein product is CASSKVRGLPYNEQFF.

This clonotype has just a few counts. The rearrangement uses TRBV6-1 and TRBJ2-5, with TRBD2 identical over 10 bases. The V segment lost 4 bases and the J segment 4 bases; nucleotides outside the gene matches: 12. Germline assignment: CDR1 MNHNS and CDR2 SASEGT. This CDR3 spans 17 amino acids. CDR3 in DNA: TGTGCCAGCAGTGGGGGAGCTAGCGGGAGTGAGAGAGAGACCCAGTACTTC. Translated, it gives CASSGGASGSERETQYF.

This rearrangement joins TRBV4-1 to TRBJ1-4, with D maybe TRBD1 (5 bases). Germline V gene data show CDR1 as MGHRA and CDR2 as YSYEKL. V lost 0 bases to trimming and J lost 14 bases, with 13 bases between them. The CDR3 covers 13 residues. CDR3 DNA sequence: TGCGCCAGCAGCCAAGAGAGGGGTTTGGGGCTGTTTTTT. Translation gives CASSQERGLGLFF.

This rearrangement joins TRBV20-1 to TRBJ2-7, with D possibly being TRBD1 (6 bases). The CDR3 runs to 12 residues. The germline V and J ends were trimmed by 1 base and 5 bases, with 9 bases remaining between them. CDR1 and CDR2 from the germline V gene are DFQATT and SNEGSKA (reference sequence). Written as DNA, the CDR3 is TGCAGTGCTAGAGCCACAGGGCACGAGCAGTACTTC. Its protein product is CSARATGHEQYF.

The chain combines TRBV6-6 with TRBJ2-1; D is possibly TRBD1 (5 bases). The CDR3 consists of 15 residues. Per germline, CDR1 MNHNY and CDR2 SVGAGI (reference sequence). The V and J ends lost 7 bases and 0 bases respectively, with 13 bases between them. Here the CDR3 DNA reads TGTGCCAGCATCTCGACAGTGAGCTCCTACAATGAGCAGTTCTTC. It encodes CASISTVSSYNEQFF.

This chain connects TRBV24-1 to TRBJ1-5; TRBD1 is a possible D gene (6 bases). From germline, CDR1 is KGHDR and CDR2 SFDVKD. This CDR3 has 14 residues. Trimming took off 4 bases at V and 6 bases at J, with 12 bases between the two ends. DNA for the CDR3: TGTGCCACCAGTGACTCACAGGGAACTCAGCCCCAGCATTTT. Protein product: CATSDSQGTQPQHF.

This clonotype was seen repeatedly, ten times or more. The V gene is TRBV27, the J gene TRBJ2-7, with TRBD2 matching 8 bases. The CDR3 totals 15 residues. CDR1 and CDR2 (germline): MNHEY, SMNVEV (reference sequence). Trimming cost V 2 bases and J 1 base; bases outside gene matches: 4. The CDR3 DNA sequence: TGTGCCAGCAGTTTAGCGGGAGGTACATCCTACGAGCAGTACTTC. It encodes CASSLAGGTSYEQYF.

V usage is TRBV29-1 and J usage is TRBJ1-4; D possibly corresponds to TRBD1 (5 bases). The CDR3 sequence is 14 residues long. Germline CDR1 SQVTM, CDR2 ANQGSEA. The ends were cut back, 5 bases at V and 7 bases at J, with 17 bases in the middle. CDR3 in DNA: TGCAGCGTTAATTCAGGGTTACGGGGTGAAAAACTGTTTTTT. Protein sequence: CSVNSGLRGEKLFF.

The sample holds a few counts of this clonotype. The J gene is TRBJ2-1, the V gene TRBV20-1; no definite D call. There are 13 residues in the CDR3. Trimming shortened V by 1 base and J by 5 bases, and 9 bases separated the two germline ends. CDR1 and CDR2 (germline): DFQATT, SNEGSKA (reference sequence). The CDR3 spells CSARVLVNNEQFF. In nucleotides, the CDR3 is TGCAGTGCTAGAGTGCTAGTGAACAATGAGCAGTTCTTC.